What follows are 2 T cell receptor beta chains derived from one specimen sequenced in a study of HIV-infected patients and healthy controls. Follow-up blood was drawn about 14 weeks, roughly three months, after antiretroviral therapy began. All unsorted peripheral T cells were captured because whole blood was used without fractionation. cDNA was made from about 500 ng RNA using alpha and beta constant primers. Each of the alpha and beta chains got its own library through chain-specific third strand synthesis with indices. TCRdb independently ran MiXCR on the 5' RACE reads; one entry per CDR3 protein. This sample has around 8,600 distinct CDR3 sequences, with roughly 6.8% found just once. The sequenced sample was blood, obtained during antiretroviral therapy. These receptors all stem from an adult with HIV infection.

In its sample, this clonotype was seen many times. Within a library made for alpha chains, this beta chain is off target, and its count is uninformative. As DNA, the CDR3 is TGCAGCGTTGAAGACGCAGGGACATTGACAGATACGCAGTATTTT. Translation: CSVEDAGTLTDTQYF. This chain uses TRBV29-1 with TRBJ2-3; possible D gene TRBD1, 6 bases. The CDR3 is 15 residues long. Germline values: CDR1 SQVTM, CDR2 ANQGSEA. V shed 0 bases and J shed 3 bases, with 13 bases lying between them.

By its share, this clonotype is medium-sized. Since the library was made to target alpha chains, this beta chain is a stray read and its abundance is not meaningful. The V and J genes are TRBV11-2 and TRBJ2-3; no clear D gene. The germline V gene encodes CDR1 SGHAT and CDR2 FQNNGV. The CDR3 is 14 amino acids. V lost 7 bases and J lost 0, with 11 bases in between. The CDR3 sequence is CASTAGLSTDTQYF. The CDR3 region has the DNA TGTGCCAGCACTGCCGGCCTAAGCACAGATACGCAGTATTTT.